These T cell receptor beta chains were read from a single sample in a study of early T cells in non-severe SARS-CoV-2 infection. TCRdb reprocessed the 5' RACE reads with MiXCR, giving one entry per CDR3 protein. The data show 84,000 or so distinct CDR3 sequences, with 9.5% to 13% seen just once and roughly 2.6% held by the top ten. The specimen sequenced was whole blood. Every receptor here comes from an adult who was a healthcare worker with PCR-confirmed SARS-CoV-2 infection or an uninfected control (not recorded which). The CDR3 runs from the conserved cysteine through the conserved F or W. A D gene is named only where the DNA matches it firmly. Size is omitted from some rows. Given values are once, few, many or a class for expanded clones.

d_call j_call cdr3_length clone_size v_call cdr3_nt cdr3_aa
TRBD1 TRBJ2-5 14 NA TRBV12-3/TRBV12-4 TGTGCCAGCAGCCCGGGGGACAGGCAAGAGACCCAGTACTTC CASSPGDRQETQYF
NA TRBJ2-7 14 NA TRBV7-2 TGTGCCAGCAGAAGGGCGGGACAGCTCTACGAGCAGTACTTC CASRRAGQLYEQYF
TRBD2 TRBJ2-3 13 many TRBV28 TGTGCCAGTCAGCGGGGAGCTGAGATAACGCAGTATTTT CASQRGAEITQYF
NA TRBJ2-1 14 NA TRBV5-4 TGTGCCAGCAGCTATTACAAGAACTACAATGAGCAGTTCTTT CASSYYKNYNEQFF
NA TRBJ1-1 11 NA TRBV5-4 TGTGCAACGGGGGTGAACACTGAAGCTTTCTTT CATGVNTEAFF
NA TRBJ2-7 16 few TRBV12-3/TRBV12-4 TGTGCCAGCAGTTTAGACAGACAGGAAAGCTCCTACGAGCAGTACTTC CASSLDRQESSYEQYF
NA TRBJ2-7 12 once TRBV28 TGTGCCAGCAGTTTTCCCTTTTACGAGCAGTACTTC CASSFPFYEQYF
NA TRBJ2-4 15 many TRBV20-1 TGCAGTGCTAGAGATCTTCGGCAGGGCGAAAACATTCAGTACTTC CSARDLRQGENIQYF
NA TRBJ2-1 16 many TRBV7-3 TGTGCCAGCAGCTTAATGGGTCCTAGGGTAAACAATGAGCAGTTCTTC CASSLMGPRVNNEQFF
TRBD2 TRBJ2-7 13 few TRBV20-1 TGCAGTGCTAGGGGACTAGTCCCCTACGAGCAGTACTTC CSARGLVPYEQYF
NA TRBJ1-3 15 many TRBV11-2 TGTGCCAGCAGCTTACCTGGCTTCGCAGGAAACACCATATATTTT CASSLPGFAGNTIYF
NA TRBJ2-5 14 NA TRBV5-1 TGCGCCAGCAGCAGGGAAGGGCCTACAGAGACCCAGTACTTC CASSREGPTETQYF
TRBD1 TRBJ1-5 15 many TRBV5-1 TGCGCCAGCAGCTTAGGGGGACAGATATATCAGCCCCAGCATTTT CASSLGGQIYQPQHF
NA TRBJ1-2 15 many TRBV28 TGTGCCAGCAGTCCCGGGGGAGGGGAGGAATATGGCTACACCTTC CASSPGGGEEYGYTF
NA TRBJ2-5 18 many TRBV5-4 TGTGCCAGCAGCGGCCCCAGGGAAAGCTACCCAACGGGGGAGACCCAGTACTTC CASSGPRESYPTGETQYF
NA TRBJ1-2 16 NA TRBV18 TGTGCCAGCTCCCGGTTAGTTGGGGAGCGTAACTATGGCTACACCTTC CASSRLVGERNYGYTF
NA TRBJ1-2 15 few TRBV7-2 TGTGCCAGCAGCTTAGTTATGACAGCAGACTATGGCTACACCTTC CASSLVMTADYGYTF
NA TRBJ1-6 15 many TRBV5-1 TGCGCCAGCAGCTTGGAAGGCGTCTATAATTCACCCCTCCACTTT CASSLEGVYNSPLHF
TRBD1 TRBJ1-5 15 many TRBV12-3/TRBV12-4 TGTGCCAGCAGTTCGGACAGGGGGAGCAATCAGCCCCAGCATTTT CASSSDRGSNQPQHF
NA TRBJ2-2 13 NA TRBV29-1 TGCAGCGTTCTTAAGACGAACACCGGGGAGCTGTTTTTT CSVLKTNTGELFF
TRBD2 TRBJ2-7 16 many TRBV11-2 TGTGCCAGCAGTTCCATAGCGGGTAACGAGGTGTACGAGCAGTACTTC CASSSIAGNEVYEQYF
NA TRBJ1-1 14 few TRBV29-1 TGCAGCGCCACAATAGGGAGGGAGAACACTGAAGCTTTCTTT CSATIGRENTEAFF
TRBD2 TRBJ2-1 16 NA TRBV27 TGTGCCAGCAGTCGCTTTAGCGGGAGACCTGACAATGAGCAGTTCTTC CASSRFSGRPDNEQFF
NA TRBJ2-1 16 NA TRBV7-9 TGTGCCAGCAGCTCCCCCACCCGGGGGCTTATAGATGAGCAGTTCTTC CASSSPTRGLIDEQFF
NA TRBJ1-4 14 many TRBV5-1 TGCGCCAGCAGCCCCGGCCGGACAGATGAAAAACTGTTTTTT CASSPGRTDEKLFF
TRBD2 TRBJ2-3 18 many TRBV4-2 TGTGCCAGCAGCCACCGACCAGCTAGCGGGGGGGAGGCAGATACGCAGTATTTT CASSHRPASGGEADTQYF
NA TRBJ2-3 16 few TRBV11-2 TGTGCCAGCAGCTTATTGCAGGGATCCCTCGCAGATACGCAGTATTTT CASSLLQGSLADTQYF
NA TRBJ1-5 16 many TRBV25-1 TGTGCCAGCAGCCATCAGAAGGACGGTAGCAATCAGCCCCAGCATTTT CASSHQKDGSNQPQHF
NA TRBJ2-3 15 NA TRBV28 TGTGCCAGCACCCCTGCGGGGGCCCTCACAGATACGCAGTATTTT CASTPAGALTDTQYF
NA TRBJ2-5 12 NA TRBV28 TGTGCCAGCAGTTTAATGGAAGAGACCCAGTACTTC CASSLMEETQYF
NA TRBJ2-1 12 NA TRBV11-2 TGTGCCAGCAGCTTAGCAGAAAATGAGCAGTTCTTC CASSLAENEQFF
NA TRBJ1-1 17 few TRBV7-9 TGTGCCAGCAGCTTAGGGGCACAGAGAATCTTGAACACTGAAGCTTTCTTT CASSLGAQRILNTEAFF
NA TRBJ2-2 16 many TRBV25-1 TGTGCCAGCAGTGAAGGGTGGGGGATCGGCGAGCGGGAGCTGTTTTTT CASSEGWGIGERELFF
NA TRBJ2-6 15 NA TRBV5-6 TGTGCCACCGAACCCCGGGGGTCTGGGGCCAACGTCCTGACTTTC CATEPRGSGANVLTF
TRBD1 TRBJ2-4 14 NA TRBV28 TGTGCCAGCAGTTCCTCCGGGACAGCAAACATTCAGTACTTC CASSSSGTANIQYF
TRBD2 TRBJ2-5 15 few TRBV3-1 TGTGCCAGCAGCTCCCTAACTAGCGTCCAAGAGACCCAGTACTTC CASSSLTSVQETQYF
NA TRBJ2-7 20 NA TRBV18 TGTGCCAGCTCACCGTTGTACCCCATTGGGGGGATGAAGTACTCCTACGAGCAGTACTTC CASSPLYPIGGMKYSYEQYF
TRBD2 TRBJ2-3 15 few TRBV20-1 TGCAGTGCTAGGTTGGCGGGGGGTCGTGCAGATACGCAGTATTTT CSARLAGGRADTQYF
NA TRBJ2-2 11 many TRBV29-1 TGCAGCGTTGGTAGCCCCGGGGAGCTGTTTTTT CSVGSPGELFF
NA TRBJ2-1 16 NA TRBV7-2 TGTGCCAGCAGCTTCCTAGGGGAGACTCTCTACAATGAGCAGTTCTTC CASSFLGETLYNEQFF
NA TRBJ2-2 14 many TRBV7-2 TGTGCCAGCAGTTCGGAGGGGACCACCGGGGAGCTGTTTTTT CASSSEGTTGELFF
NA TRBJ1-2 11 many TRBV20-1 TGCAGTGCCCCCTCGGGGCGAGGCTACACCTTC CSAPSGRGYTF
NA TRBJ2-1 15 many TRBV24-1 TGTGCCACCAGTGATCCTGGACCTGGGGATAATGAGCAGTTCTTC CATSDPGPGDNEQFF
NA TRBJ2-7 14 NA TRBV7-6 TGTGCCAGCAGCTCTTCCCGACGTAGTTACGAGCAGTACTTC CASSSSRRSYEQYF
NA TRBJ1-3 14 NA TRBV5-1 TGCGCCAGCAGCTTGGGAGTCTCTGGAAACACCATATATTTT CASSLGVSGNTIYF
TRBD1 TRBJ1-4 15 NA TRBV11-2 TGTGCCAGCAGCATAACCGGGACAGGTGGTAAAAAACTGTTTTTT CASSITGTGGKKLFF
NA TRBJ2-2 15 few TRBV9 TGTGCCAGCAGCGTAGTCGGACAACACACCGGGGAGCTGTTTTTT CASSVVGQHTGELFF